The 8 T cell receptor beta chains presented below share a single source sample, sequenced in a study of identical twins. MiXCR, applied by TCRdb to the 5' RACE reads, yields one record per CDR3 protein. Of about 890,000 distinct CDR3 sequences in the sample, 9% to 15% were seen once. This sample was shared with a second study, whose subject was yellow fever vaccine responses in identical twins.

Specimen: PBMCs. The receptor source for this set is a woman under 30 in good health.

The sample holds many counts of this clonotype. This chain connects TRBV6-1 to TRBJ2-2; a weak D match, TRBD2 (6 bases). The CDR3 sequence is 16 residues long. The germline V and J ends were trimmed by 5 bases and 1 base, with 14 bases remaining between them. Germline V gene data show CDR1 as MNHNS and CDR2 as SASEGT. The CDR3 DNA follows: TGTGCCAGCAGTCCCTTCGGGGGACGGAACACCGGGGAGCTGTTTTTT. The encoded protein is CASSPFGGRNTGELFF.

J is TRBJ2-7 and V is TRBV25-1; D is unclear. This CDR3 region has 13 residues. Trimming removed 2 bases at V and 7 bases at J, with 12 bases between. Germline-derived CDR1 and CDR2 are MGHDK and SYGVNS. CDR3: CASSETGLGEQYF. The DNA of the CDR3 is TGTGCCAGCAGTGAAACCGGGTTGGGGGAGCAGTACTTC.

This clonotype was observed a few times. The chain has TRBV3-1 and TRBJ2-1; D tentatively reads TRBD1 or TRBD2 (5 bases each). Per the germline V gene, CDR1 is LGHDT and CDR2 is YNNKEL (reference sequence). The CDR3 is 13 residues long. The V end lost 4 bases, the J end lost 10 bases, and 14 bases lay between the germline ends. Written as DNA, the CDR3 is TGTGCCAGCAGCCTGCCCTCGAGGGGAGAGCAGTTCTTC. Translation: CASSLPSRGEQFF.

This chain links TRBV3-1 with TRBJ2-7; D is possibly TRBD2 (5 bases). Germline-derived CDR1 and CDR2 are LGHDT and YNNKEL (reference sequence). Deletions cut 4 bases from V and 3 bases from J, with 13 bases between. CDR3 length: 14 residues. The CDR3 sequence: CASSPSGGIYEQYF. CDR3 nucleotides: TGTGCCAGCAGCCCTTCTGGAGGAATCTACGAGCAGTACTTC.

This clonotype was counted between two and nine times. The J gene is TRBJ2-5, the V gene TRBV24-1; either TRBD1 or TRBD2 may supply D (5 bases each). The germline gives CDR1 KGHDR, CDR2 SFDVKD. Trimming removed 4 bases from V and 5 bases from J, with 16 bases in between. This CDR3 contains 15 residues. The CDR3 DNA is TGTGCCACCAGTGAGCGCCAGGGAGCCCGGGAGACCCAGTACTTC. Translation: CATSERQGARETQYF.

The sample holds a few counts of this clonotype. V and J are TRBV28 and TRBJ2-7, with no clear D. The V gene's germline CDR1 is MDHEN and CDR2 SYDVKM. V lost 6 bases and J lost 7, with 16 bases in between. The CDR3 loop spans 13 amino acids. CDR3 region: CASRNFGSAEQYV. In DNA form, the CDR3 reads TGTGCCAGCAGGAATTTTGGGTCCGCTGAGCAGTACGTC.

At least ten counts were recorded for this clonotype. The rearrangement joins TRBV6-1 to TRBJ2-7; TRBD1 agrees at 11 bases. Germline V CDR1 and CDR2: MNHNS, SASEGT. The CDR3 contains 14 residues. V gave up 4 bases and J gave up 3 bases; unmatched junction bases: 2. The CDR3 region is CASSAGTGGYEQYV. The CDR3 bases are TGTGCCAGCAGTGCCGGGACAGGGGGCTACGAGCAGTACGTC.

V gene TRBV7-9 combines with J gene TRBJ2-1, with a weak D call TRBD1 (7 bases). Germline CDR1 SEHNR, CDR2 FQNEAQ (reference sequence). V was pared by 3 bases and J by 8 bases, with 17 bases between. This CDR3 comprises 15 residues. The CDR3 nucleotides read TGTGCCAGCAGCTTGGTGCAGGGGGGTTTGGATGAGCAGTTCTTC. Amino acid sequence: CASSLVQGGLDEQFF.